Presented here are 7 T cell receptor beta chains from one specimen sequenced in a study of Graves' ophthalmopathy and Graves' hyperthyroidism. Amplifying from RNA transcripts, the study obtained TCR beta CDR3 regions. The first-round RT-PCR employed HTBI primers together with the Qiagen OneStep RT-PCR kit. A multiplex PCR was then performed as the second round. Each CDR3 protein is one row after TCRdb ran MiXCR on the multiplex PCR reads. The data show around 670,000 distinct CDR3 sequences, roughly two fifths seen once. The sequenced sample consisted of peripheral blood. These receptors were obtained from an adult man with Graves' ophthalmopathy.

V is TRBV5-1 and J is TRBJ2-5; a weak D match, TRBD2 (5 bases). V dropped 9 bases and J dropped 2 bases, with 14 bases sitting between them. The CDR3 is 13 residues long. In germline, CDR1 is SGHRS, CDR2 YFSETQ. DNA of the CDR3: TGCGCCACCCGCGAAGCGGTACAAGAGACCCAGTACTTC. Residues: CATREAVQETQYF.

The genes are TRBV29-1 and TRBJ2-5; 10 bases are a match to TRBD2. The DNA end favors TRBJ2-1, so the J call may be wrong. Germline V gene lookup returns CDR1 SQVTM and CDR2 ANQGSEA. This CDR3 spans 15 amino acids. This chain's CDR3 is CSVAFVAGGYNEQFF. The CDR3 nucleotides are TGCAGCGTTGCGTTCGTAGCGGGGGGCTACAATGAGCAGTTCTTC.

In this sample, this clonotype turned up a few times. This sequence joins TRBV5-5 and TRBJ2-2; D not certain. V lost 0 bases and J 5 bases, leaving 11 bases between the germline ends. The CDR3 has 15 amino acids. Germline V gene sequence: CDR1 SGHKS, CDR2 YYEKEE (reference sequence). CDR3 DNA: TGTGCCAGCAGCTTGGAGAAGGGATTGACCGGGGAGCTGTTTTTT. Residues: CASSLEKGLTGELFF.

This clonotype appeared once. CDR3 region: CASSYDRTSGSDRVYEQYF. In DNA form, the CDR3 reads TGTGCCAGCAGTTACGACCGGACTAGCGGGAGTGATAGGGTCTACGAGCAGTACTTC. The chain uses TRBV2 and TRBJ2-7; TRBD2 matches at 13 bases. V lost 5 bases, J lost 3 bases, and 16 bases stayed unmatched. The CDR3 covers 19 residues. Germline lookup yields CDR1 SNHLY and CDR2 FYNNEI. The variable domain in full, with the rest retrieved from reference TRBV2 and TRBJ2-7, is EPEVTQTPSHQVTQMGQEVILRCVPISNHLYFYWYRQILGQKVEFLVSFYNNEISEKSEIFDDQFSVERPDGSNFTLKIRSTKLEDSAMYFCASSYDRTSGSDRVYEQYFGPGTRLTVT.

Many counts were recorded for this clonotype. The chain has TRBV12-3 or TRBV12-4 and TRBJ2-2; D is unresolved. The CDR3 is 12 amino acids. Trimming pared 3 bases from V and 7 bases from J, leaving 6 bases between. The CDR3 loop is CASSFRGGELFF. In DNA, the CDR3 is TGTGCCAGCAGTTTCCGAGGCGGGGAGCTGTTTTTT.

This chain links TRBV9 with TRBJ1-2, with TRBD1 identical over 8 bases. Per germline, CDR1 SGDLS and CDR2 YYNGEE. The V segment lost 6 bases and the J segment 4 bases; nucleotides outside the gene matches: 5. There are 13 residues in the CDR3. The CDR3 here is CASNGQGGYGYTF. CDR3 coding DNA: TGTGCCAGCAACGGACAGGGAGGCTATGGCTACACCTTC.

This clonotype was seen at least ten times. In nucleotides, the CDR3 is TGTGCCAGCAGCTTAATTAGAAGTCTGCCGTACTTC. Its translation: CASSLIRSLPYF. The V gene is TRBV7-9, the J gene TRBJ2-7; D remains ambiguous. This CDR3 comprises 12 residues. The ends were cut back, 2 bases at V and 12 bases at J, with 14 bases in the middle. Germline CDR1 reads SEHNR; CDR2 reads FQNEAQ (reference sequence).